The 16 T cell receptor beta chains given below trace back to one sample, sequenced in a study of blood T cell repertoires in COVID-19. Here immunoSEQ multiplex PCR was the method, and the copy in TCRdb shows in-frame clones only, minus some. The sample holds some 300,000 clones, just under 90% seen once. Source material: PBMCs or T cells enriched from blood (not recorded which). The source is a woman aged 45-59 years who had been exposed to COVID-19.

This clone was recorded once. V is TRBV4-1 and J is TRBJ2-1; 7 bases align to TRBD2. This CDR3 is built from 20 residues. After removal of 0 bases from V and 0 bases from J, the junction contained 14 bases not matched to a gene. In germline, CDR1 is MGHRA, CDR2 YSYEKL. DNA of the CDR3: TGCGCCAGCAGCCAAGAAATGGGACTACCAAGCCTCACCTCCTACAATGAGCAGTTCTTC. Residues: CASSQEMGLPSLTSYNEQFF.

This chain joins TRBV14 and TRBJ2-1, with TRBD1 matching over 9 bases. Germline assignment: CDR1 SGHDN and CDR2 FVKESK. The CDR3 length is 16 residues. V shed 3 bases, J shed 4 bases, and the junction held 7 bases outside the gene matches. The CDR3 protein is CASSQPWTGVYNEQFF. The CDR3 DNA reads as TGTGCCAGCAGCCAGCCTTGGACAGGGGTTTACAATGAGCAGTTCTTC.

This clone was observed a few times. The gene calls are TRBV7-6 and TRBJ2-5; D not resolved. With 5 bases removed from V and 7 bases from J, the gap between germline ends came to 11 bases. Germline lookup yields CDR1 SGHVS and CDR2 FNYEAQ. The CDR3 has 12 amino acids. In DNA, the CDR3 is TGTGCCAGCAGCCTAGATACAATGACCCAGTACTTC. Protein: CASSLDTMTQYF.

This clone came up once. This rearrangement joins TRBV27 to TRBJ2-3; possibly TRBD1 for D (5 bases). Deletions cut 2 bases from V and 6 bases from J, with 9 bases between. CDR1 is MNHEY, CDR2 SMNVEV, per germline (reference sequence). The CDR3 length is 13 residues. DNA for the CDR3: TGTGCCAGCAGTTTAAAGTCAGGGGATACGCAGTATTTT. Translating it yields CASSLKSGDTQYF.

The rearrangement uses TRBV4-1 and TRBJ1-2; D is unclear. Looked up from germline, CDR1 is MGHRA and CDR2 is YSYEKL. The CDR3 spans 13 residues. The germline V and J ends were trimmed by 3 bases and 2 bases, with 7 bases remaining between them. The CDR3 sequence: CASSQRINYGYTF. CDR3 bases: TGCGCCAGCAGCCAGCGAATAAACTATGGCTACACCTTC.

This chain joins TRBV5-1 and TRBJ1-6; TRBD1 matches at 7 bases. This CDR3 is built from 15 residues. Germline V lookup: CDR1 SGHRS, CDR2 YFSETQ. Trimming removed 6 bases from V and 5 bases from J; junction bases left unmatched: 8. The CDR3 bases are TGCGCCAGCAAAAGCGGAACAGGGGATAATTCACCCCTCCACTTT. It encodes CASKSGTGDNSPLHF.

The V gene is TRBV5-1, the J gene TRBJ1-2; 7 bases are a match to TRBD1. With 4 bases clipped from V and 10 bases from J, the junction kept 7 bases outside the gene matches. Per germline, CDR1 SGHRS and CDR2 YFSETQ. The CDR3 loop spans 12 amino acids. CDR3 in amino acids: CASSGRTGNYTF. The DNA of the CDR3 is TGCGCCAGCAGCGGACGGACAGGCAACTACACCTTC. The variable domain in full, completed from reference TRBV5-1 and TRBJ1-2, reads KAGVTQTPRYLIKTRGQQVTLSCSPISGHRSVSWYQQTPGQGLQFLFEYFSETQRNKGNFPGRFSGRQFSNSRSEMNVSTLELGDSALYLCASSGRTGNYTFGSGTRLTVV.

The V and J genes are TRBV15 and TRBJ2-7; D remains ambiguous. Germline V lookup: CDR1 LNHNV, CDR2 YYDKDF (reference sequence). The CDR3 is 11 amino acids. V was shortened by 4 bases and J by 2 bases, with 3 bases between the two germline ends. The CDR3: CATSITYEQYF. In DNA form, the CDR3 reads TGTGCCACCAGCATTACCTACGAGCAGTACTTC. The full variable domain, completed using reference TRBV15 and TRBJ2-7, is DAMVIQNPRYQVTQFGKPVTLSCSQTLNHNVMYWYQQKSSQAPKLLFHYYDKDFNNEADTPDNFQSRRPNTSFCFLDIRSPGLGDTAMYLCATSITYEQYFGPGTRLTVT.

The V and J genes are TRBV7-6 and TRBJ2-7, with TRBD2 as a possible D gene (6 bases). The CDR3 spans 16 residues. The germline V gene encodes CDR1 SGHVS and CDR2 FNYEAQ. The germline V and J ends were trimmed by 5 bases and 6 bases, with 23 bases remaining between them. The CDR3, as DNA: TGTGCCAGCAGCCCGCTCCCGGAGGGGACGCAAGCCGAGCAGTACTTC. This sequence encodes CASSPLPEGTQAEQYF.

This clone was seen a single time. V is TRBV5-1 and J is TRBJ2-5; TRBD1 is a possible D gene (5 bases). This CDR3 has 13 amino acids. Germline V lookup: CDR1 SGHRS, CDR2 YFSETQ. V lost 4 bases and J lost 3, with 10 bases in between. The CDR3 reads CASSGRVEETQYF. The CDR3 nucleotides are TGCGCCAGCAGCGGCAGGGTTGAAGAGACCCAGTACTTC. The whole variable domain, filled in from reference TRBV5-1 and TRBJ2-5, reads KAGVTQTPRYLIKTRGQQVTLSCSPISGHRSVSWYQQTPGQGLQFLFEYFSETQRNKGNFPGRFSGRQFSNSRSEMNVSTLELGDSALYLCASSGRVEETQYFGPGTRLLVL.

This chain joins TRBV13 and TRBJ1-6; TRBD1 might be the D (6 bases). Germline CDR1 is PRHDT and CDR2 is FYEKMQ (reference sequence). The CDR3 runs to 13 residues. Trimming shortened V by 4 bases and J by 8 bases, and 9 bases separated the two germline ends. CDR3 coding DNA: TGTGCCAGCAGCTCAAACAGGGATTCACCCCTCCACTTT. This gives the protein CASSSNRDSPLHF.

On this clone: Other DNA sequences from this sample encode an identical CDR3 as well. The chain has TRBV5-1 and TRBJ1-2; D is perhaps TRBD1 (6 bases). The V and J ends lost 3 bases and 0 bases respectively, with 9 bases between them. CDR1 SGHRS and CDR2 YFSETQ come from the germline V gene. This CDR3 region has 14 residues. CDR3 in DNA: TGCGCCAGCAGCTCGGGACAAACTAACTATGGCTACACCTTC. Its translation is CASSSGQTNYGYTF.

In nucleotides, the CDR3 is TGTGCCAGCAGCTTATACGGCCCCAGAACTACTGAGCAGTTCTTC. Protein sequence: CASSLYGPRTTEQFF. The rearrangement uses TRBV7-2 and TRBJ2-1; D gene ambiguous. The ends were cut back, 2 bases at V and 9 bases at J, with 17 bases in the middle. There are 15 residues in the CDR3. Germline CDR1 SGHTA, CDR2 FQGNSA.

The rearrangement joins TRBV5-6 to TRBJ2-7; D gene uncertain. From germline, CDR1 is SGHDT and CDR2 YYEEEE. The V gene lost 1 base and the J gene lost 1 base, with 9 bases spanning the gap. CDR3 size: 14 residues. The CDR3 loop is CASSLSYGSYEQYF. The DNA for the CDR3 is TGTGCCAGCAGCTTGAGTTACGGTTCCTACGAGCAGTACTTC.

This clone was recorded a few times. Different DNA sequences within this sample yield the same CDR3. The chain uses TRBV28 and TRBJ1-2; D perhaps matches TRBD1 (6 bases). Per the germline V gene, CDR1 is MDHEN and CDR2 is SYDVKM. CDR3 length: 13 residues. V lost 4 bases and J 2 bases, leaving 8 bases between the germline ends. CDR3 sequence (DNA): TGTGCCAGCAGTTCGGGACAAAACTATGGCTACACCTTC. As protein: CASSSGQNYGYTF.

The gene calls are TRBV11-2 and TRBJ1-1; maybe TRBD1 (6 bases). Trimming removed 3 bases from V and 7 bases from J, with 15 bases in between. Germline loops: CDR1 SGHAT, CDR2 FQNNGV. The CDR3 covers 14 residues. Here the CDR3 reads CASSFAGAFGEAFF. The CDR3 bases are TGTGCCAGCAGCTTCGCGGGGGCTTTTGGTGAAGCTTTCTTT. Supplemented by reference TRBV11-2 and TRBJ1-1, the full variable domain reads EAGVAQSPRYKIIEKRQSVAFWCNPISGHATLYWYQQILGQGPKLLIQFQNNGVVDDSQLPKDRFSAERLKGVDSTLKIQPAKLEDSAVYLCASSFAGAFGEAFFGQGTRLTVV.